The T cell receptor beta chain under discussion was sequenced for a study of T cell changes during pregnancy in multiple sclerosis. The assay was immunoSEQ multiplex PCR, and TCRdb's table has in-frame clones only and misses some. The sample includes more than 45,000 clones, around 90% of them seen just once. Germline-derived CDR1 and CDR2 are SEHNR and FQNEAQ (reference sequence). The CDR3 runs 13 residues. V was clipped by 1 base and J by 4 bases, with 5 bases between them. This clonotype was obtained from a female donor with multiple sclerosis, enrolled in a pregnancy study. The rearrangement joins TRBV7-9 to TRBJ2-1; no reliable D call. The sample consisted of CD4+ T cells from peripheral blood mononuclear cells, taken in the second trimester of pregnancy. This CDR3 reads CASSLGEYNEQFF. In nucleotides, the CDR3 is TGTGCCAGCAGCTTAGGAGAGTACAATGAGCAGTTCTTC.